A selection of T cell receptor beta chains follows, all from one sample in a study of cytomegalovirus exposure and HLA in healthy donors. TCRdb keeps only in-frame clones here, not all; method: immunoSEQ multiplex PCR. This sample has about 98,000 clones; around 67% occur once, and the top ten carry 2% to 3%. The sample consisted of PBMCs. The receptor set was obtained from a man in his fifties or sixties in good health and CMV-seronegative. Both conserved end residues are part of each CDR3. Each record gives: clone size, D gene, J gene, V gene, CDR3 DNA, CDR3 protein. A D gene is named only where the DNA matches it firmly. A row's size may be missing; if present it is once, few, many or a size class.

abundance: .
d_gene: .
j_gene: TRBJ2-6
v_gene: TRBV19
CDR3nt: TGTGCCAGTAGGGACAACTCTGGGGCCAACGTCCTGACTTTC
CDR3aa: CASRDNSGANVLTF

abundance: few
d_gene: .
j_gene: TRBJ1-3
v_gene: TRBV30
CDR3nt: TGTGCCTGGGGCAGCTCTGGAAACACCATATATTTT
CDR3aa: CAWGSSGNTIYF

abundance: .
d_gene: .
j_gene: TRBJ1-6
v_gene: TRBV4-3
CDR3nt: TGCGCCAGCAGCCAAGGTGACTTACGGAATTCACCCCTCCACTTT
CDR3aa: CASSQGDLRNSPLHF

abundance: once
d_gene: TRBD1
j_gene: TRBJ1-1
v_gene: TRBV7-8
CDR3nt: TGTGCCAGCAGCCTCAATATAGGACAGGGGTTTAACACTGAAGCTTTCTTT
CDR3aa: CASSLNIGQGFNTEAFF

abundance: .
d_gene: .
j_gene: TRBJ2-7
v_gene: TRBV14
CDR3nt: TGTGCCAGCAGCCTCCACCAGAGCCAATCCGGGATACCTCCCTACGAGCAGTACTTC
CDR3aa: CASSLHQSQSGIPPYEQYF

abundance: few
d_gene: TRBD1
j_gene: TRBJ1-4
v_gene: TRBV7-9
CDR3nt: TGTGCCAGCAGCTCTTCATTCACCGGGACAGGGGTGAAGGAAAAACTGTTTTTT
CDR3aa: CASSSSFTGTGVKEKLFF

abundance: .
d_gene: TRBD1
j_gene: TRBJ1-6
v_gene: TRBV7-9
CDR3nt: TGTGCCAGCAGCATGGCCGGGACAGGGGATTCACCCCTCCACTTT
CDR3aa: CASSMAGTGDSPLHF

abundance: .
d_gene: TRBD1
j_gene: TRBJ2-1
v_gene: TRBV7-9
CDR3nt: TGTGCCAGCAGCCCACCGACAGGGGTAAGCTACAATGAGCAGTTCTTC
CDR3aa: CASSPPTGVSYNEQFF

abundance: .
d_gene: .
j_gene: TRBJ2-6
v_gene: TRBV5-1
CDR3nt: TGCGCCAGCTCCCAAGACGGGGGAAGCTCTGGGGCCAACGTCCTGACTTTC
CDR3aa: CASSQDGGSSGANVLTF

abundance: few
d_gene: TRBD1
j_gene: TRBJ2-5
v_gene: TRBV6-1
CDR3nt: TGTGCCAGCAACCCACAGGGGAGAAAGACCCAGTACTTC
CDR3aa: CASNPQGRKTQYF

abundance: few
d_gene: TRBD1
j_gene: TRBJ2-2
v_gene: TRBV4-1
CDR3nt: TGCGCCAGCAGCCTCGGACAGGGCGGTTCGAACACCGGGGAGCTGTTTTTT
CDR3aa: CASSLGQGGSNTGELFF

abundance: .
d_gene: TRBD2
j_gene: TRBJ2-2
v_gene: TRBV28
CDR3nt: TGTGCCAGCAGTTTCCCTTTCGGGGGAGGGGCCGGGGAGCTGTTTTTT
CDR3aa: CASSFPFGGGAGELFF

abundance: few
d_gene: .
j_gene: TRBJ1-2
v_gene: TRBV7-9
CDR3nt: TGTGCCAGCAGCCCGGACACCTATGGCTACACCTTC
CDR3aa: CASSPDTYGYTF

abundance: once
d_gene: TRBD2
j_gene: TRBJ2-5
v_gene: TRBV11-2
CDR3nt: TGTGCCAGCAGCTTGAGACTCGAGCGGGAGCAGTACTTC
CDR3aa: CASSLRLEREQYF

abundance: .
d_gene: .
j_gene: TRBJ1-6
v_gene: TRBV6-1
CDR3nt: TGTGCCAGCTTAGTAGGGGATTCACCCCTCCACTTT
CDR3aa: CASLVGDSPLHF

abundance: few
d_gene: TRBD1
j_gene: TRBJ1-6
v_gene: TRBV30
CDR3nt: TGTGCCTGGACCGGACAGGGAAATTCACCCCTCCACTTT
CDR3aa: CAWTGQGNSPLHF

abundance: few
d_gene: .
j_gene: TRBJ1-1
v_gene: TRBV4-1
CDR3nt: TGCGCCAGCAGCCAAGATCATGGGGGGGACACTGAAGCTTTCTTT
CDR3aa: CASSQDHGGDTEAFF

abundance: .
d_gene: TRBD2
j_gene: TRBJ2-7
v_gene: TRBV4-2
CDR3nt: TGTGCCAGCAGCCAAGAAACTAGCGGCGAGCAGTACTTC
CDR3aa: CASSQETSGEQYF

abundance: .
d_gene: TRBD1
j_gene: TRBJ2-3
v_gene: TRBV5-1
CDR3nt: TGCGCCAGCAACCCCATCGACAGGGTGGGCACAGATACGCAGTATTTT
CDR3aa: CASNPIDRVGTDTQYF

abundance: once
d_gene: TRBD1
j_gene: TRBJ2-3
v_gene: TRBV9
CDR3nt: TGTGCCAGCAGCGTTGGCAGGGGGATGGCAGATACGCAGTATTTT
CDR3aa: CASSVGRGMADTQYF

abundance: .
d_gene: .
j_gene: TRBJ2-5
v_gene: TRBV11-2
CDR3nt: TGTGCCAGCAGCTTAGGCCCCCTCGGGGAGACCCAGTACTTC
CDR3aa: CASSLGPLGETQYF

abundance: .
d_gene: .
j_gene: TRBJ1-1
v_gene: TRBV6-1
CDR3nt: TGTGCCAGCCAGGATCCGGGACACCAGAACACTGAAGCTTTCTTT
CDR3aa: CASQDPGHQNTEAFF

abundance: few
d_gene: .
j_gene: TRBJ2-7
v_gene: TRBV6-1
CDR3nt: TGTGCCAGCAGACCGACAGGCTCCTACGAGCAGTACTTC
CDR3aa: CASRPTGSYEQYF

abundance: .
d_gene: TRBD1
j_gene: TRBJ2-7
v_gene: TRBV5-1
CDR3nt: TGCGCCAGCAGTCCGCCAGGGGGCCAGGACGAGCAGTACTTC
CDR3aa: CASSPPGGQDEQYF

abundance: .
d_gene: TRBD1
j_gene: TRBJ2-7
v_gene: TRBV7-8
CDR3nt: TGTGCCAGCAGCCCCCGGGACAGAAAATACGAGCAGTACTTC
CDR3aa: CASSPRDRKYEQYF

abundance: .
d_gene: .
j_gene: TRBJ2-7
v_gene: TRBV18
CDR3nt: TGTGCCAGCTCACCAGCCACGGGGTTGGGTGAGCAGTACTTC
CDR3aa: CASSPATGLGEQYF

abundance: .
d_gene: TRBD1
j_gene: TRBJ1-4
v_gene: TRBV4-1
CDR3nt: TGCGCCAGCAGCCAAGGCCGACAGGGGGCGGTTAATGAAAAACTGTTTTTT
CDR3aa: CASSQGRQGAVNEKLFF

abundance: few
d_gene: TRBD1
j_gene: TRBJ1-5
v_gene: TRBV18
CDR3nt: TGTGCCAGCTCAGGGGACAGGGTTGGCAATCAGCCCCAGCATTTT
CDR3aa: CASSGDRVGNQPQHF

abundance: .
d_gene: .
j_gene: TRBJ1-5
v_gene: TRBV6-1
CDR3nt: TGTGCCAGCTCATACCGGACAGGCAATCAGCCCCAGCATTTT
CDR3aa: CASSYRTGNQPQHF

abundance: few
d_gene: .
j_gene: TRBJ1-6
v_gene: TRBV4-3
CDR3nt: TGCGCCAGCAGCCAAGATCCCAGGGTTAATTCACCCCTCCACTTT
CDR3aa: CASSQDPRVNSPLHF

abundance: .
d_gene: .
j_gene: TRBJ1-2
v_gene: TRBV14
CDR3nt: TGTGCCAGCAGCCTGGGCAGGGGTGGAGGCTACACCTTC
CDR3aa: CASSLGRGGGYTF

abundance: .
d_gene: TRBD1
j_gene: TRBJ2-7
v_gene: TRBV19
CDR3nt: TGTGCCAGTAGTGAAATGGACAGGGCATCCTACGAGCAGTACTTC
CDR3aa: CASSEMDRASYEQYF

abundance: .
d_gene: TRBD1
j_gene: TRBJ2-7
v_gene: TRBV6-4
CDR3nt: TGTGCCAGCAGCCCCGGGGGACAGGGAATATACGAGCAGTACTTC
CDR3aa: CASSPGGQGIYEQYF

abundance: once
d_gene: .
j_gene: TRBJ1-2
v_gene: TRBV5-6
CDR3nt: TGTGCCAGCAGCTTGACGGTCCTAAAAGAAGGCTACACCTTC
CDR3aa: CASSLTVLKEGYTF

abundance: few
d_gene: TRBD1
j_gene: TRBJ2-7
v_gene: TRBV4-1
CDR3nt: TGCGCCAGCAGCCTCGGACAGGAGACCTCCTACGAGCAGTACTTC
CDR3aa: CASSLGQETSYEQYF

abundance: .
d_gene: .
j_gene: TRBJ2-7
v_gene: TRBV9
CDR3nt: TGTGCCAGCAGCGTAGGGGCAGGCAGCTCCTACGAGCAGTACTTC
CDR3aa: CASSVGAGSSYEQYF

abundance: few
d_gene: TRBD2
j_gene: TRBJ2-2
v_gene: TRBV10-2
CDR3nt: TGCGCCACGCCCGGGGGGGGCGCCGGGGAGCTGTTTTTT
CDR3aa: CATPGGGAGELFF

abundance: .
d_gene: .
j_gene: TRBJ2-1
v_gene: TRBV7-9
CDR3nt: TGTGCCAGCAGTCCCCCGGCAGGGTATCGGTCCTACAATGAGCAGTTCTTC
CDR3aa: CASSPPAGYRSYNEQFF

abundance: .
d_gene: TRBD2
j_gene: TRBJ2-1
v_gene: TRBV2
CDR3nt: TGTGCCAGCAGGGAAGCGGGGGGGCAGGGGAATGAGCAGTTCTTC
CDR3aa: CASREAGGQGNEQFF

abundance: few
d_gene: .
j_gene: TRBJ1-5
v_gene: TRBV6-5
CDR3nt: TGTGCCAGCAGTTACTCTTCAAAGGGGGTTCAGCCCCAGCATTTT
CDR3aa: CASSYSSKGVQPQHF

abundance: .
d_gene: .
j_gene: TRBJ2-7
v_gene: TRBV11-2
CDR3nt: TGTGCCAGCAGCTTAGATGGGCGCGGGACCTATCCGGGGGAGCAGTACTTC
CDR3aa: CASSLDGRGTYPGEQYF

abundance: once
d_gene: TRBD1
j_gene: TRBJ2-7
v_gene: TRBV27
CDR3nt: TGTGCCAGCAGTTCAATCCGGGACAGCAGCTACGAGCAGTACTTC
CDR3aa: CASSSIRDSSYEQYF

abundance: .
d_gene: TRBD1
j_gene: TRBJ2-7
v_gene: TRBV30
CDR3nt: TGTACCTGGAGTGGGGGACAGGTGTACTTC
CDR3aa: CTWSGGQVYF

abundance: .
d_gene: .
j_gene: TRBJ1-1
v_gene: TRBV18
CDR3nt: TGTGCCAGCTCCCCGCGCGGGAACGGGGGCACTGAAGCTTTCTTT
CDR3aa: CASSPRGNGGTEAFF